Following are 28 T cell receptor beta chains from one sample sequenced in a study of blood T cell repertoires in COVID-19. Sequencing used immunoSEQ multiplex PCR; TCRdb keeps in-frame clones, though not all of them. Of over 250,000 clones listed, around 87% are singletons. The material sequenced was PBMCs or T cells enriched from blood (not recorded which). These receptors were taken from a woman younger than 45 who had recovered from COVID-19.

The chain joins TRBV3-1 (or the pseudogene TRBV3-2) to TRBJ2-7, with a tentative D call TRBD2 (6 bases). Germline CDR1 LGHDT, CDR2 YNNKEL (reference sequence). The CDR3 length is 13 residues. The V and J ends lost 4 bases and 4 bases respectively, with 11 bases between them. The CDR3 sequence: CASSPSGQYEQYF. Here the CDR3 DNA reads TGTGCCAGCAGCCCCAGCGGGCAGTACGAGCAGTACTTC.

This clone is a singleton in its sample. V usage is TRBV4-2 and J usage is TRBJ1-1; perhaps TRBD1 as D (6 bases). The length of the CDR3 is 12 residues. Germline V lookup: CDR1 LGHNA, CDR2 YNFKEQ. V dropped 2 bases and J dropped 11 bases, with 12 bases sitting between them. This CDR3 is CASSQNRAVAFF. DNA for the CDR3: TGTGCCAGCAGCCAAAACAGGGCCGTGGCTTTCTTT.

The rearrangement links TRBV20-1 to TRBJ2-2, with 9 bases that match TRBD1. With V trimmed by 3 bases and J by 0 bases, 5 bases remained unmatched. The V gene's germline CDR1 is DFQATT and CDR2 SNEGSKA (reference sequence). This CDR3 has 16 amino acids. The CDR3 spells CSASRRDRANTGELFF. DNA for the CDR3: TGCAGTGCTAGTAGGAGGGACAGGGCGAACACCGGGGAGCTGTTTTTT.

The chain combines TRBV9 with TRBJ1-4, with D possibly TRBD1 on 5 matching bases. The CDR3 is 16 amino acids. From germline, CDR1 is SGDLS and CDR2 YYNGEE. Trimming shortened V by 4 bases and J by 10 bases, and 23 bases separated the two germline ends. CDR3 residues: CASSSSVGGGFGKLFF. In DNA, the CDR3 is TGTGCCAGCAGCTCGAGCGTGGGGGGAGGGTTTGGAAAACTGTTTTTT.

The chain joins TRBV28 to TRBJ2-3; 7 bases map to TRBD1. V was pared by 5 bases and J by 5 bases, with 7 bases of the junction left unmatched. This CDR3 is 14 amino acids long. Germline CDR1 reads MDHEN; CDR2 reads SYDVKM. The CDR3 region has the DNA TGTGCCAGCAGTCTACAGGGGAAGGTAGATACGCAGTATTTT. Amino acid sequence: CASSLQGKVDTQYF.

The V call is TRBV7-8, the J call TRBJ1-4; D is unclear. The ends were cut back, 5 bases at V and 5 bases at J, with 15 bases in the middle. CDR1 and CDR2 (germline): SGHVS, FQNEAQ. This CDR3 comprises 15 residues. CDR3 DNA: TGTGCCAGCAGCCCTCGCGGCAGCCCCAATGAAAAACTGTTTTTT. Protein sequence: CASSPRGSPNEKLFF.

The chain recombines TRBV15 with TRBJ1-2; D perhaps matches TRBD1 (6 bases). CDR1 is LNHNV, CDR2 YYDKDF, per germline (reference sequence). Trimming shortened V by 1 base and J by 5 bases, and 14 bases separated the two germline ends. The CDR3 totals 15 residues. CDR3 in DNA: TGTGCCACCAGCAGAGGTCCTGGGGACATTTATGGCTACACCTTC. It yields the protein CATSRGPGDIYGYTF.

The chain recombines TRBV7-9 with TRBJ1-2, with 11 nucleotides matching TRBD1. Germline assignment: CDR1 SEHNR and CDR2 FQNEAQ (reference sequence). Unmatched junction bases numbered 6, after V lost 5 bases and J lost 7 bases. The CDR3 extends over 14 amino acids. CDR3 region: CASSRGQGGLGYTF. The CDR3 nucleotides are TGTGCCAGCAGCCGGGGACAGGGGGGACTTGGCTACACCTTC. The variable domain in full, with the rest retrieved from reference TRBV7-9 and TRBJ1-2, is DTGVSQNPRHKITKRGQNVTFRCDPISEHNRLYWYRQTLGQGPEFLTYFQNEAQLEKSRLLSDRFSAERPKGSFSTLEIQRTEQGDSAMYLCASSRGQGGLGYTFGSGTRLTVV.

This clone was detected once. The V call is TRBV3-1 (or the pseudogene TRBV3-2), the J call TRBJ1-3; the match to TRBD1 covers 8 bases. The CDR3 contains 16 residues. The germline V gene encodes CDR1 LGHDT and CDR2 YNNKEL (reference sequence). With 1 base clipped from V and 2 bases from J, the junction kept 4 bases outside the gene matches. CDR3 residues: CASSQVWTGTGNTIYF. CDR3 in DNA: TGTGCCAGCAGCCAAGTCTGGACAGGGACTGGAAACACCATATATTTT.

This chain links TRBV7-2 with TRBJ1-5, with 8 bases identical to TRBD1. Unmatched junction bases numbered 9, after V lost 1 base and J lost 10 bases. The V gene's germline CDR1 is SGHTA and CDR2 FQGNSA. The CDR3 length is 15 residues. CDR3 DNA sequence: TGTGCCAGCAGCTTAGGGACAGGGACAATCAGCCCCCAGCATTTT. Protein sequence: CASSLGTGTISPQHF.

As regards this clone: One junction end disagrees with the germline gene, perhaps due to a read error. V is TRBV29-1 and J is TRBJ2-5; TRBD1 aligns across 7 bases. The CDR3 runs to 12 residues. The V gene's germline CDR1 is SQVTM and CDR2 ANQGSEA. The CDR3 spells CSIDRVDETQYF. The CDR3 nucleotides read TGCAGCATTGACAGGGTAGATGAGACCCAGTACTTC.

This chain's CDR3 is CASSASQGADGYTF. The CDR3 bases are TGTGCCAGCAGCGCAAGCCAGGGGGCGGATGGCTACACCTTC. The V call is TRBV9, the J call TRBJ1-2; 8 bases map to TRBD1. The CDR3 sequence is 14 residues long. Per the germline V gene, CDR1 is SGDLS and CDR2 is YYNGEE. The ends lost 3 bases at V and 6 bases at J; junction bases unmatched: 7.

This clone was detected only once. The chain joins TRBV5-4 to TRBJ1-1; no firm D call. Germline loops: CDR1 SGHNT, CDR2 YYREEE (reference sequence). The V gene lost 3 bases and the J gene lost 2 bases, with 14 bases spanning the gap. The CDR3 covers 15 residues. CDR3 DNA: TGTGCCAGCAGCTCCCCCCGGGAGGGAAACACTGAAGCTTTCTTT. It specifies CASSSPREGNTEAFF.

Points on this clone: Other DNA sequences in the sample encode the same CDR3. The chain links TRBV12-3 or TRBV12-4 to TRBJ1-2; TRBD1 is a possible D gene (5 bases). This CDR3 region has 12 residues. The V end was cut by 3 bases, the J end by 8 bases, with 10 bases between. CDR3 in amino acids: CASSLGGGGYTF. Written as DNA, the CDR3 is TGTGCCAGCAGTTTGGGGGGTGGAGGCTACACCTTC.

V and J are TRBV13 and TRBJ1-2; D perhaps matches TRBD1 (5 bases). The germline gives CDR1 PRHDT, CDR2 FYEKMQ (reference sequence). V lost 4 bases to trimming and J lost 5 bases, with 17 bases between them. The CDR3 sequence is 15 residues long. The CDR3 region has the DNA TGTGCCAGCAGCTCTCCGGGGGATATGCGGTATGGCTACACCTTC. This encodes CASSSPGDMRYGYTF.

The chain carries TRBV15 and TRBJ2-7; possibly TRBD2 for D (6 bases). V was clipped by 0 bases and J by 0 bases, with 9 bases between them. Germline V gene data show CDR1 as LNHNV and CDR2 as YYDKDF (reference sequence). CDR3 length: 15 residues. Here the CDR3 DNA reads TGTGCCACCAGCAGAGACAAGGGACTCTCCTACGAGCAGTACTTC. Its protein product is CATSRDKGLSYEQYF.

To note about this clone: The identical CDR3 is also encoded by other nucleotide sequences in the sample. DNA of the CDR3: TGTGCCAGCAGCCCGGGGGGGACTGAAGCTTTCTTT. Encoded protein: CASSPGGTEAFF. V and J are TRBV3-1 (or the pseudogene TRBV3-2) and TRBJ1-1; tentative D call: TRBD1 (5 bases). This CDR3 region has 12 residues. Germline V gene data show CDR1 as LGHDT and CDR2 as YNNKEL (reference sequence). V was clipped by 4 bases and J by 5 bases, with 8 bases between them.

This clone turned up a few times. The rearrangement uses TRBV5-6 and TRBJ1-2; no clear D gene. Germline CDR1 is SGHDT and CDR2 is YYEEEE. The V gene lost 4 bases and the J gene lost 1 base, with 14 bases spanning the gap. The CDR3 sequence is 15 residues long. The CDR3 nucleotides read TGTGCCAGCAGCGCCAGTAGGACTGGTAACTATGGCTACACCTTC. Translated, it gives CASSASRTGNYGYTF. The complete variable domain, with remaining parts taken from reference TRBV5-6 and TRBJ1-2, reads DAGVTQSPTHLIKTRGQQVTLRCSPKSGHDTVSWYQQALGQGPQFIFQYYEEEERQRGNFPDRFSGHQFPNYSSELNVNALLLGDSALYLCASSASRTGNYGYTFGSGTRLTVV.

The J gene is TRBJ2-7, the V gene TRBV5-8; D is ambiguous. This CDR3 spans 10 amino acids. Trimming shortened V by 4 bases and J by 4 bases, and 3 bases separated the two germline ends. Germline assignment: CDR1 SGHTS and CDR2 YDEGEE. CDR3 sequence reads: CASSLYEQYF. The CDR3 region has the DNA TGTGCCAGCAGCCTTTACGAGCAGTACTTC.

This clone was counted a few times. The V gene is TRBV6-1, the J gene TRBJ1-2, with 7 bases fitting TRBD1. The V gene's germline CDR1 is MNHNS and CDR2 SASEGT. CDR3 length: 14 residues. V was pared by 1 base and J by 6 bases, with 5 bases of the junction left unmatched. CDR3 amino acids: CASSEGQGSDGYTF. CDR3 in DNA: TGTGCCAGCAGTGAAGGACAGGGCAGTGATGGCTACACCTTC.

The CDR3 sequence: CASSPGGGLGDTQYF. In DNA, the CDR3 is TGTGCCAGCTCGCCAGGCGGGGGCCTGGGAGATACGCAGTATTTT. This chain joins TRBV18 and TRBJ2-3; TRBD2 is a possible D gene (7 bases). The CDR3 has 15 residues. Germline values: CDR1 KGHSH, CDR2 LQKENI. The V end was cut by 6 bases, the J end by 5 bases, with 18 bases between.

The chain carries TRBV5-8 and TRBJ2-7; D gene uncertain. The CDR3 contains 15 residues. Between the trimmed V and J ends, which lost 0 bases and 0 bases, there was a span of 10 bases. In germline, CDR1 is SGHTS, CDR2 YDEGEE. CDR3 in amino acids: CASSLEAAFSYEQYF. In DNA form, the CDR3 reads TGTGCCAGCAGCTTGGAGGCAGCGTTCTCCTACGAGCAGTACTTC.

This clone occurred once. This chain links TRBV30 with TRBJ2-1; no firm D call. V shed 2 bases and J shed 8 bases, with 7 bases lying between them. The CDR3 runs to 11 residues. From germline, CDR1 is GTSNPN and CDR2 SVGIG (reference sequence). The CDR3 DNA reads TGTGCCTGGAGTCAGATCCATGAGCAGTTCTTC. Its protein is CAWSQIHEQFF.

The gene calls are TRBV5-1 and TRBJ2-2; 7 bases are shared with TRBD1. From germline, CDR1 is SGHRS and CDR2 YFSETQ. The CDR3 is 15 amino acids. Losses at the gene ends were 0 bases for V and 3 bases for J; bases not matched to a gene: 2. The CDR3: CASSLVGTDTGELFF. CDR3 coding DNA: TGCGCCAGCAGCTTGGTGGGGACAGACACCGGGGAGCTGTTTTTT.

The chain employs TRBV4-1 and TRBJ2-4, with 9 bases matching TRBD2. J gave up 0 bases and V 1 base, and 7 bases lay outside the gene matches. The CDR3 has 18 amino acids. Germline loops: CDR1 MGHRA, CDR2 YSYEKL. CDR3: CASSQGTQRGVAKNIQYF. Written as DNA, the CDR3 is TGCGCCAGCAGCCAAGGAACGCAGCGGGGGGTAGCCAAAAACATTCAGTACTTC.

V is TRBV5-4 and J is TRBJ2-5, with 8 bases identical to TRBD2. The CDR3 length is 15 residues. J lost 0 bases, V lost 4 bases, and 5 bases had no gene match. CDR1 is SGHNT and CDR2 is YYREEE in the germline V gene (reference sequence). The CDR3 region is CASSLPRGDQETQYF. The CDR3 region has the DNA TGTGCCAGCAGCCTCCCGCGGGGGGACCAAGAGACCCAGTACTTC.

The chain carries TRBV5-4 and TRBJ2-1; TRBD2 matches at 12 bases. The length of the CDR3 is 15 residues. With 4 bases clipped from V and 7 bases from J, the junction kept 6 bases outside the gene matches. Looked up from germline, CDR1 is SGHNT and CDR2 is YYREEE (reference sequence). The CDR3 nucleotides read TGTGCCAGCAGCGGTCGCACTAGCGGGGGGAATGAGCAGTTCTTC. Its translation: CASSGRTSGGNEQFF.

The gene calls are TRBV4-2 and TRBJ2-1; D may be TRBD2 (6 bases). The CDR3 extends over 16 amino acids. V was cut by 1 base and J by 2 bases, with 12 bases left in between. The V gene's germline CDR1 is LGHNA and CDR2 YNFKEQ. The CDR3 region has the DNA TGTGCCAGCAGCCAAGTGTCGTTAGCGGCCTACAATGAGCAGTTCTTC. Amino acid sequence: CASSQVSLAAYNEQFF.